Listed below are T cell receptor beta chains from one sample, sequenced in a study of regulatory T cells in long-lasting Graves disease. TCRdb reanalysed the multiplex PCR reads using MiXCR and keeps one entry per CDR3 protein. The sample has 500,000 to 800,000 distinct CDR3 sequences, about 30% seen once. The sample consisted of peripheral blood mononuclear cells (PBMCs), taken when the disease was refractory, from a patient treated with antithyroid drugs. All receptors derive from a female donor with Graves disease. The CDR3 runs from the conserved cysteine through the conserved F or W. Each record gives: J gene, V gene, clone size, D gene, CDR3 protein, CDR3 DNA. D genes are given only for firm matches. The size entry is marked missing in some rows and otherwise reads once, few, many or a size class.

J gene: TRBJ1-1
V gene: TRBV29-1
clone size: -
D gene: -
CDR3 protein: CSVEAPTGPPGTEAFF
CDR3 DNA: TGCAGCGTTGAAGCACCGACAGGCCCCCCGGGCACTGAAGCTTTCTTT

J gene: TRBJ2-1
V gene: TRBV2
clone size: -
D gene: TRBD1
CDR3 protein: CASSRDRVYNEQFF
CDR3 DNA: TGTGCCAGCAGCCGGGACAGGGTATACAATGAGCAGTTCTTC

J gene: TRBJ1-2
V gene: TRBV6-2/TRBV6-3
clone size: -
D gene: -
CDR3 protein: CASSYSIRTNYGYTF
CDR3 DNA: TGTGCCAGCAGTTACTCGATTAGGACCAACTATGGCTACACCTTC

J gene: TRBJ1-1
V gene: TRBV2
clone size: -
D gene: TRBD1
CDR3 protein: CASRTDRVNTEAFF
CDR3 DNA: TGTGCCAGCAGAACGGACAGGGTTAACACTGAAGCTTTCTTT

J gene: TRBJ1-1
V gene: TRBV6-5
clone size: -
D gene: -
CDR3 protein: CASSYPGTPIRTF
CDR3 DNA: TGTGCCAGCAGTTACCCCGGGACCCCAATCAGGACCTTT

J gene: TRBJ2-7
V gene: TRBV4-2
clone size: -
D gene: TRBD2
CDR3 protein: CASSQVAGDYEQYF
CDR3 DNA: TGTGCCAGCAGCCAAGTTGCGGGAGATTACGAGCAGTACTTC

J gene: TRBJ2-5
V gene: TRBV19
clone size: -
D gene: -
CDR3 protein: CASSISRNPQETQYF
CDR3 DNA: TGTGCCAGTAGTATCTCGAGGAACCCCCAAGAGACCCAGTACTTC

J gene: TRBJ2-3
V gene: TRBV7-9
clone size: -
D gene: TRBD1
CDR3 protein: CASSLEPGQLVSDTQYF
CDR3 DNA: TGTGCCAGCAGCTTAGAACCGGGACAGCTAGTATCAGATACGCAGTATTTT

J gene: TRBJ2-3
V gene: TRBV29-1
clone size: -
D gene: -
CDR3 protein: CSVDTSGTSTDTQYF
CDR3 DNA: TGCAGCGTAGACACTAGTGGCACTAGCACAGATACGCAGTATTTT

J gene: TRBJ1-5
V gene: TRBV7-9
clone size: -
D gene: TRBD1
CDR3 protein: CASEGQGDQPQHF
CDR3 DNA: TGTGCCAGCGAGGGACAGGGGGATCAGCCCCAGCATTTT

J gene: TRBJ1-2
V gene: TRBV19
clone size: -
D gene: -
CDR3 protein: CASSAHGQRTNYGYTF
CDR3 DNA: TGTGCCAGTAGTGCACACGGACAGCGCACTAACTATGGCTACACCTTC

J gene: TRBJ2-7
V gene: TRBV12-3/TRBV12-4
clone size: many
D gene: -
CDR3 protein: CASSYPPDASRRNEQYF
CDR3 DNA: TGTGCCAGCAGTTACCCCCCGGATGCTTCCAGGAGGAACGAGCAGTACTTC

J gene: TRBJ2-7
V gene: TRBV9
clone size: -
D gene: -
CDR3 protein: CASSVGESGVWEQYF
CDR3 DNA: TGTGCCAGCAGCGTAGGGGAATCAGGGGTGTGGGAGCAGTACTTC

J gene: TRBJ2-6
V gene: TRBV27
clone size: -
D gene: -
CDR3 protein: CASSPFRRVLPTSGANVLTF
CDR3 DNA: TGTGCCAGCAGCCCTTTCCGCAGGGTGCTCCCGACCTCTGGGGCCAACGTCCTGACTTTC

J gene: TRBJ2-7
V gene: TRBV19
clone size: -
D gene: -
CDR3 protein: CASSMQGRSYEQYF
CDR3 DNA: TGTGCCAGTAGTATGCAGGGGAGGTCCTACGAGCAGTACTTC

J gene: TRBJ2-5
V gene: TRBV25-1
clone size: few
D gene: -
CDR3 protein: CASSDSAEETQYF
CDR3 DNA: TGTGCCAGCAGTGATTCAGCTGAAGAGACCCAGTACTTC

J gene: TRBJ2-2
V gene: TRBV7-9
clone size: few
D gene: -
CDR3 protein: CASSLVAGPTGELFF
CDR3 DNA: TGTGCCAGCAGCTTAGTGGCGGGGCCGACCGGGGAGCTGTTTTTT

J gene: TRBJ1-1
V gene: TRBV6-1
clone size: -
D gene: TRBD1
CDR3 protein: CAIRQGGSTEAFF
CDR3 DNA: TGTGCCATCAGACAGGGGGGGAGCACTGAAGCTTTCTTT

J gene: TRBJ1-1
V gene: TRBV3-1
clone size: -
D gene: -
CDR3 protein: CASSLTGGLGTEAFF
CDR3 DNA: TGTGCCAGCAGCCTTACGGGAGGACTGGGCACTGAAGCTTTCTTT

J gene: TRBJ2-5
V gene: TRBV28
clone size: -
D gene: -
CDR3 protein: CATTLGARVETQYF
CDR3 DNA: TGTGCCACCACCTTGGGGGCCCGGGTTGAGACCCAGTACTTC

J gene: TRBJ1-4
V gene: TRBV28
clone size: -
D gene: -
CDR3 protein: CASSLYQGKLFF
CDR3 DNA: TGTGCCAGCAGTTTATATCAAGGAAAACTGTTTTTT

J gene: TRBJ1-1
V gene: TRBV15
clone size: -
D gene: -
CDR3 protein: CATSRDRGNWGEAFF
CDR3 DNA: TGTGCCACCAGCAGAGATCGGGGCAATTGGGGTGAAGCTTTCTTT

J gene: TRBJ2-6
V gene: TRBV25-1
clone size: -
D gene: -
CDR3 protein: CASRLTGSGANVLTF
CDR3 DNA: TGTGCCAGCAGGCTCACTGGGTCTGGGGCCAACGTCCTGACTTTC

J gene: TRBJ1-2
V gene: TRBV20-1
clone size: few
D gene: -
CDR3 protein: CSARGISYGYTF
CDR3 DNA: TGCAGTGCTAGGGGGATTTCTTATGGCTACACCTTC